These 28 T cell receptor beta chains came from one sample sequenced in a study of blood T cell repertoires in COVID-19 (dated by TCRdb to about 2020). The library came from the immunoSEQ multiplex PCR assay. In TCRdb, the immuneACCESS table is reduced to in-frame sequences with V and J assigned. These tables do not hold every clone; where another copy was compared, an unresolved V gene accounts for under half, and the others remain unexplained. The sample table contains 130,000 or so clones; only one count was recorded for 85% to 90% of them. Almost 8.5% of the sample is in the top ten clones. Sequenced material: peripheral blood. The receptors derive from a woman aged 55-69 years with acute or convalescent COVID-19.

This clone has only one observation. V is TRBV9 and J is TRBJ2-7; tentatively, D is TRBD1 (5 bases). The V gene lost 4 bases and the J gene lost 0 bases, with 14 bases spanning the gap. The CDR3 is made up of 15 amino acids. Germline-derived CDR1 and CDR2 are SGDLS and YYNGEE. CDR3 in amino acids: CASSPQGQSSYEQYF. CDR3 coding DNA: TGTGCCAGCAGCCCCCAGGGTCAGAGCTCCTACGAGCAGTACTTC.

This chain joins TRBV7-8 and TRBJ2-7; 8 positions agree with TRBD1. Trimming cost V 1 base and J 5 bases; bases outside gene matches: 7. Germline V gene sequence: CDR1 SGHVS, CDR2 FQNEAQ. This CDR3 region has 15 residues. The CDR3 loop reads CASSLGRGLVNEQYF. The CDR3 DNA sequence: TGTGCCAGCAGCTTAGGCAGGGGGCTAGTGAACGAGCAGTACTTC. Full variable domain (outside the CDR3, taken from reference TRBV7-8 and TRBJ2-7): GAGVSQSPRYKVAKRGQDVALRCDPISGHVSLFWYQQALGQGPEFLTYFQNEAQLDKSGLPSDRFFAERPEGSVSTLKIQRTQQEDSAVYLCASSLGRGLVNEQYFGPGTRLTVT.

The V call is TRBV5-4, the J call TRBJ1-2, with 9 bases identical to TRBD1. Germline V lookup: CDR1 SGHNT, CDR2 YYREEE (reference sequence). The CDR3 covers 15 residues. After removal of 0 bases from V and 8 bases from J, the junction contained 8 bases not matched to a gene. CDR3 nucleotide sequence: TGTGCCAGCAGCTTGGGAACAGGGGGCCTGAGAGGCTACACCTTC. Its translation: CASSLGTGGLRGYTF.

In its sample, this clone was seen once. The chain is built from TRBV24-1 and TRBJ1-3; 8 bases align to TRBD1. With 4 bases clipped from V and 3 bases from J, the junction kept 7 bases outside the gene matches. CDR1 and CDR2 (germline): KGHDR, SFDVKD. This CDR3 has 16 residues. The CDR3 region is CATSDPTGAHGNTIYF. The CDR3 DNA follows: TGTGCCACCAGTGACCCGACAGGGGCCCATGGAAACACCATATATTTT.

The genes are TRBV4-3 and TRBJ2-1; 7 bases are a match to TRBD2. V lost 0 bases and J lost 2; bases outside the gene matches: 4. CDR1 and CDR2 from the germline V gene are LGHNA and YSLEER. CDR3 length: 16 residues. The CDR3 DNA follows: TGCGCCAGCAGCCAAGAGTCGGGGGGAGCCTACAATGAGCAGTTCTTC. Protein: CASSQESGGAYNEQFF.

V and J are TRBV14 and TRBJ1-2; no definite D call. The CDR3 length is 14 residues. Germline V gene data show CDR1 as SGHDN and CDR2 as FVKESK. V was clipped by 3 bases and J by 3 bases, with 11 bases between them. The CDR3 spells CASSQMEAYYGYTF. The CDR3 bases are TGTGCCAGCAGCCAGATGGAGGCTTACTATGGCTACACCTTC.

The genes are TRBV30 and TRBJ1-5; perhaps TRBD1 as D (5 bases). With 2 bases removed from V and 5 bases from J, the gap between germline ends came to 13 bases. The CDR3 is 14 residues long. Germline CDR1 and CDR2: GTSNPN and SVGIG (reference sequence). In nucleotides, the CDR3 is TGTGCCTGGAGTACTACAGGTTTCGATCAGCCCCAGCATTTT. Translating gives CAWSTTGFDQPQHF.

The chain carries TRBV2 and TRBJ2-3; perhaps TRBD2 as D (5 bases). The CDR3 consists of 14 residues. CDR1 and CDR2 from the germline V gene are SNHLY and FYNNEI. Between the trimmed V and J ends, which lost 0 bases and 6 bases, there was a span of 10 bases. In DNA form, the CDR3 reads TGTGCCAGCAGTGAAGCGGCGAGGAGGGATACGCAGTATTTT. Protein sequence: CASSEAARRDTQYF.

The chain uses TRBV6-5 and TRBJ2-1, with TRBD1 identical over 7 bases. Trimming removed 8 bases from V and 2 bases from J; junction bases left unmatched: 9. The CDR3 totals 15 residues. Germline CDR1 reads MNHEY; CDR2 reads SVGAGI. The chain's CDR3 is CASAKDQGAYNEQFF. The CDR3 DNA follows: TGTGCCAGCGCGAAGGACCAGGGGGCCTACAATGAGCAGTTCTTC.

This chain uses TRBV2 with TRBJ2-7; 8 positions match TRBD1. Germline CDR1 reads SNHLY; CDR2 reads FYNNEI. V shed 5 bases, J shed 0 bases, and the junction held 3 bases outside the gene matches. This CDR3 is 14 amino acids long. CDR3 nucleotides: TGTGCCAGCAGTAGACAGGGGAGCTCCTACGAGCAGTACTTC. Translating gives CASSRQGSSYEQYF.

CDR3 loop: CSGAEGSSTDTQYF. CDR3 DNA: TGCAGCGGAGCTGAAGGGAGTAGCACAGATACGCAGTATTTT. The rearrangement uses TRBV29-1 and TRBJ2-3, with D tentatively TRBD2 (5 bases). Trimming took off 7 bases at V and 0 bases at J, with 14 bases between the two ends. CDR1 is SQVTM, CDR2 ANQGSEA, per germline. CDR3 length equals 14 residues.

This sequence joins TRBV18 and TRBJ1-2, with 7 bases that match TRBD1. This CDR3 is 13 amino acids long. Germline-derived CDR1 and CDR2 are KGHSH and LQKENI. The trim removed 4 bases at V and 7 bases at J, leaving 6 bases unmatched. Written as DNA, the CDR3 is TGTGCCAGCTCACTGGGGACAGAGTTTGGCTACACCTTC. Amino acids: CASSLGTEFGYTF.

The chain has TRBV19 and TRBJ1-1, with 7 bases fitting TRBD1. This CDR3 has 14 residues. Germline CDR1 reads LNHDA; CDR2 reads SQIVND (reference sequence). Trimming cost V 2 bases and J 14 bases; bases outside gene matches: 14. The chain's CDR3 is CASSIMGTGVDVFF. CDR3 DNA sequence: TGTGCCAGTAGTATAATGGGTACAGGGGTCGACGTCTTCTTT.

This clone came up once. This sequence joins TRBV3-1 (or the pseudogene TRBV3-2) and TRBJ1-2; TRBD1 aligns across 7 bases. From germline, CDR1 is LGHDT and CDR2 YNNKEL (reference sequence). Trimming removed 4 bases from V and 4 bases from J; junction bases left unmatched: 3. The CDR3 has 13 amino acids. The CDR3, as DNA: TGTGCCAGCAGCCCACAGGGGTTCTATGGCTACACCTTC. Its translation is CASSPQGFYGYTF.

This chain uses TRBV3-1 (or the pseudogene TRBV3-2) with TRBJ1-2; possibly TRBD1 for D (6 bases). Germline V CDR1 and CDR2: LGHDT, YNNKEL (reference sequence). The CDR3 has 13 amino acids. Trimming took 4 bases from V and 5 from J, leaving 11 bases between them. DNA of the CDR3: TGTGCCAGCAGCCTGTGGGACAATTATGGCTACACCTTC. This translates into CASSLWDNYGYTF.

The J gene is TRBJ2-1, the V gene TRBV5-1; TRBD2 might be the D (6 bases). The germline V gene has CDR1 SGHRS and CDR2 YFSETQ. This CDR3 comprises 13 residues. V was clipped by 0 bases and J by 6 bases, with 7 bases between them. The CDR3 coding sequence is TGCGCCAGCAGCTTGGGGGACTTCAATGAGCAGTTCTTC. Amino acids: CASSLGDFNEQFF.

The chain employs TRBV5-1 and TRBJ1-2; 9 bases align to TRBD1. The CDR3 sequence is 13 residues long. The V and J ends lost 4 bases and 3 bases, in that order; junction bases with no gene match: 1. Germline V gene data show CDR1 as SGHRS and CDR2 as YFSETQ. The DNA of the CDR3 is TGCGCCAGCAGCCGGACAGGGGACTATGGCTACACCTTC. Its protein product is CASSRTGDYGYTF.

In DNA form, the CDR3 reads TGCGCCAGCAGCCAAGATTATCCTAACACCGGGGAGCTGTTTTTT. Encoded protein: CASSQDYPNTGELFF. The chain links TRBV4-3 to TRBJ2-2, with no clear D. In germline, CDR1 is LGHNA, CDR2 YSLEER. Trimming shortened V by 0 bases and J by 2 bases, and 7 bases separated the two germline ends. The CDR3 runs 15 residues.

The rearrangement uses TRBV28 and TRBJ1-4; D uncertain. Germline loops: CDR1 MDHEN, CDR2 SYDVKM. The V and J ends lost 4 bases and 8 bases respectively, with 26 bases between them. The CDR3 covers 18 residues. In DNA, the CDR3 is TGTGCCAGCAGTTCTAATTTTGCCGGGGAATCTGGTTGGGAAAAACTGTTTTTT. This translates into CASSSNFAGESGWEKLFF. The complete variable domain, with remaining parts taken from reference TRBV28 and TRBJ1-4, reads DVKVTQSSRYLVKRTGEKVFLECVQDMDHENMFWYRQDPGLGLRLIYFSYDVKMKEKGDIPEGYSVSREKKERFSLILESASTNQTSMYLCASSSNFAGESGWEKLFFGSGTQLSVL.

The J gene is TRBJ2-3, the V gene TRBV7-2, with TRBD2 identical over 11 bases. This CDR3 has 16 amino acids. Germline loops: CDR1 SGHTA, CDR2 FQGNSA. Trimming took 5 bases from V and 2 from J; bases not matched to a gene: 6. The CDR3 nucleotides read TGTGCCAGCAGCCCCCGACTAGCGGGGCCCACAGATACGCAGTATTTT. Its translation is CASSPRLAGPTDTQYF.

The V call is TRBV4-2, the J call TRBJ1-2; D uncertain. The CDR3 has 19 residues. Per the germline V gene, CDR1 is LGHNA and CDR2 is YNFKEQ. The germline V and J ends were trimmed by 3 bases and 0 bases, with 23 bases remaining between them. CDR3 residues: CASSQSLLESQATNYGYTF. The CDR3, as DNA: TGTGCCAGCAGCCAGTCCCTTTTGGAGTCACAAGCTACTAACTATGGCTACACCTTC.

V gene TRBV5-4 combines with J gene TRBJ2-7; 8 bases fit TRBD1. From germline, CDR1 is SGHNT and CDR2 YYREEE (reference sequence). The CDR3 consists of 15 residues. With V trimmed by 0 bases and J by 4 bases, 6 bases remained unmatched. The CDR3: CASSLGQGAPYEQYF. The CDR3 DNA follows: TGTGCCAGCAGCTTGGGGCAGGGGGCCCCTTACGAGCAGTACTTC.

The chain uses TRBV28 and TRBJ2-5, with D possibly TRBD1 on 6 matching bases. CDR3 size: 14 residues. Germline assignment: CDR1 MDHEN and CDR2 SYDVKM. V gave up 6 bases and J gave up 1 base, with 12 bases separating them. Written as DNA, the CDR3 is TGTGCCAGCAGGGGAACAGGGAGCCAAGAGACCCAGTACTTC. Its protein product is CASRGTGSQETQYF.

This rearrangement joins TRBV15 to TRBJ2-3; tentative D call: TRBD2 (6 bases). This CDR3 region has 15 residues. Between the trimmed V and J ends, which lost 5 bases and 2 bases, there was a span of 14 bases. The germline CDR1 and CDR2 sequences are LNHNV and YYDKDF (reference sequence). For the CDR3, the DNA is TGTGCCACCAGCTATTTGGGACTCGACACAGATACGCAGTATTTT. Encoded protein: CATSYLGLDTDTQYF.

The rearrangement links TRBV6-5 to TRBJ1-2; D uncertain. The CDR3 spans 16 residues. The germline gives CDR1 MNHEY, CDR2 SVGAGI. Trimming pared 0 bases from V and 11 bases from J, leaving 22 bases between. CDR3 loop: CASSYSTRGRGTLYTF. Written as DNA, the CDR3 is TGTGCCAGCAGTTACTCGACTCGGGGTCGGGGAACTCTTTACACCTTC.

The V call is TRBV11-1, the J call TRBJ2-1; D may be TRBD1 (6 bases). This CDR3 is built from 14 residues. The germline V and J ends were trimmed by 5 bases and 9 bases, with 17 bases remaining between them. The germline CDR1 and CDR2 sequences are SGHAT and FQDESV (reference sequence). The CDR3 loop reads CASSTHGRGIEQFF. CDR3 in DNA: TGTGCCAGCAGCACCCACGGTAGGGGGATTGAGCAGTTCTTC.

This clone is a singleton in its sample. This chain connects TRBV28 to TRBJ2-7, with 11 bases matching TRBD1. This CDR3 spans 17 amino acids. CDR1 is MDHEN and CDR2 is SYDVKM in the germline V gene. Trimming removed 5 bases from V and 1 base from J; junction bases left unmatched: 10. CDR3 in DNA: TGTGCCAGCAGTACGGACAGGGGGCGAGTCGGTTCCTACGAGCAGTACTTC. Amino acids: CASSTDRGRVGSYEQYF.

The rearrangement links TRBV11-3 to TRBJ2-7, with 8 bases identical to TRBD2. The CDR3 extends over 15 amino acids. Trimming cost V 1 base and J 6 bases; bases outside gene matches: 8. Germline assignment: CDR1 SGHNT and CDR2 YENEEA. In DNA form, the CDR3 reads TGTGCCAGCAGCTTAGCGGGGGGGTCGCGTGGCGAGCAGTACTTC. Its translation is CASSLAGGSRGEQYF. Full variable domain (missing parts from reference TRBV11-3 and TRBJ2-7): EAGVVQSPRYKIIEKKQPVAFWCNPISGHNTLYWYLQNLGQGPELLIRYENEEAVDDSQLPKDRFSAERLKGVDSTLKIQPAELGDSAVYLCASSLAGGSRGEQYFGPGTRLTVT.